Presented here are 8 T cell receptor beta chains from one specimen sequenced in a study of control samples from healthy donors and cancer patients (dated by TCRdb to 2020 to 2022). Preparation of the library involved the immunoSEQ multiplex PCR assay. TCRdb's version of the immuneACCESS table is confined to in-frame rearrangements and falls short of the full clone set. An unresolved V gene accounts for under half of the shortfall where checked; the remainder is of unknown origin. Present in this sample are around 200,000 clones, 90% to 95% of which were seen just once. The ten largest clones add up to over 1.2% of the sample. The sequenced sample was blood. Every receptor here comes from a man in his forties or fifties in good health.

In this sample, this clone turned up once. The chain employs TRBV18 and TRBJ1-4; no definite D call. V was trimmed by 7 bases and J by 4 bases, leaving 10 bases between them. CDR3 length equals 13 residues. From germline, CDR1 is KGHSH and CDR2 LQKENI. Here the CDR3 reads CASFRANNEKLFF. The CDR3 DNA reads TGTGCCAGCTTTCGCGCTAATAATGAAAAACTGTTTTTT.

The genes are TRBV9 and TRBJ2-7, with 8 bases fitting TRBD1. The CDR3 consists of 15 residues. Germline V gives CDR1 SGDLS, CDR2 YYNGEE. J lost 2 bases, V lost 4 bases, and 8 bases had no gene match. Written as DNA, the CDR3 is TGTGCCAGCAGCCCAGACGGGACAGGAGCCTACGAGCAGTACTTC. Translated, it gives CASSPDGTGAYEQYF.

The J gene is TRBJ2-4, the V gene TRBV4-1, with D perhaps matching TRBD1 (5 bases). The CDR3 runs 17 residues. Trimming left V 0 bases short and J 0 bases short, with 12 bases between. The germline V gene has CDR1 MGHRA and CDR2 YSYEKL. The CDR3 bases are TGCGCCAGCAGCCAAGATATTGTGGGGCTAGCCAAAAACATTCAGTACTTC. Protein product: CASSQDIVGLAKNIQYF.

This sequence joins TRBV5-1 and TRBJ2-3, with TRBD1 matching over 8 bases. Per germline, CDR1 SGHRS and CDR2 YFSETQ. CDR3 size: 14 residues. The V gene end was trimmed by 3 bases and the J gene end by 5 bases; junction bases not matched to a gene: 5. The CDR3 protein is CASSWTGPEDTQYF. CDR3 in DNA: TGCGCCAGCAGCTGGACAGGGCCCGAAGATACGCAGTATTTT.

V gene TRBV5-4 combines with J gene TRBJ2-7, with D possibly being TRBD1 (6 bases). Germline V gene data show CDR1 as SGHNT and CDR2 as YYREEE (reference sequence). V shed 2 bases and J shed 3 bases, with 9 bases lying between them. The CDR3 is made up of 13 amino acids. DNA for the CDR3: TGTGCCAGCAGCTTTCAGGGGAGCTACGAGCAGTACTTC. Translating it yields CASSFQGSYEQYF.

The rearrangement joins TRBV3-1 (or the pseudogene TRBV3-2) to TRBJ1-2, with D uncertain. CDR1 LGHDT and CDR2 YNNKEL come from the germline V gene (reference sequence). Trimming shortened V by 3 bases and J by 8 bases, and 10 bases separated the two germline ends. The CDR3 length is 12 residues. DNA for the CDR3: TGTGCCAGCAGCCAGGCAACCTCGGGCTACACCTTC. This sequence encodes CASSQATSGYTF.

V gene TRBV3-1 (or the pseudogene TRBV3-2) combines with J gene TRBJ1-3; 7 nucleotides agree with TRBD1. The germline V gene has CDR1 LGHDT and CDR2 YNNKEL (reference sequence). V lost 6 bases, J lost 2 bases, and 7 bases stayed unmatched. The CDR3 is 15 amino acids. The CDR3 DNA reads TGTGCCAGCAGTCCTGACAGGGACACTGGAAACACCATATATTTT. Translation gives CASSPDRDTGNTIYF.

The CDR3 coding sequence is TGTGCCAGCAGCTCTAGCGGGGGCCCCGGGGAGCTGTTTTTT. Its protein is CASSSSGGPGELFF. The V call is TRBV7-2, the J call TRBJ2-2; 10 nucleotides agree with TRBD2. This CDR3 spans 14 amino acids. The germline gives CDR1 SGHTA, CDR2 FQGNSA. The V segment lost 4 bases and the J segment 6 bases; nucleotides outside the gene matches: 2.